Described below is a single TCR beta chain sequence and its context. This sample is part of a study of blood T cell repertoires in COVID-19. This CDR3 is 15 amino acids long. V was pared by 2 bases and J by 2 bases, with 10 bases between. Germline V lookup: CDR1 MGHRA, CDR2 YSYEKL. The repertoire was sequenced with immunoSEQ multiplex PCR; TCRdb's copy has only in-frame clones and lacks some. The table has about 240,000 clones, 65% to 90% seen once. The TCR originated in a man aged 50 or older with COVID-19, enrolled during active disease. The rearrangement uses TRBV4-1 and TRBJ1-5; a weak D match, TRBD1 (5 bases). The sequenced material came from peripheral blood. CDR3 residues: CASSQMEGGNQPQHF. CDR3 DNA: TGCGCCAGCAGCCAAATGGAAGGGGGCAATCAGCCCCAGCATTTT.